These T cell receptor beta chains were read from a single sample in a study of blood T cell repertoires in COVID-19. This table comes from immunoSEQ multiplex PCR, and its TCRdb copy is limited to in-frame clones, with some not included. Among under 200,000 clones listed, roughly 84% were seen once. Sequenced material: peripheral blood. The source is a woman aged 80 or over with acute or convalescent COVID-19. Each CDR3 is given with its conserved first and last residue. The D gene is left open where the match is weak. The size of a clone is reported for some rows only, either as once, few or many, or as a class for expanded clones.

d_call,v_call,j_call,clone_size,cdr3_nt,cdr3_aa
NA,TRBV2,TRBJ2-7,NA,TGTGCCACTCGTCTCCGCTCCTACGAGCAGTACTTC,CATRLRSYEQYF
TRBD1,TRBV24-1,TRBJ1-2,NA,TGTGCCACCAGTGATTCCCGACAGGGTATCGGCTACACCTTC,CATSDSRQGIGYTF
NA,TRBV2,TRBJ1-5,NA,TGTGCCAGCAGAGAGGGAAATCTTCAGCCCCAGCATTTT,CASREGNLQPQHF
NA,TRBV24-1,TRBJ2-5,few,TGTGCCACCAGTACCGGAGGGGGCGGAAGGTACCAAGAGACCCAGTACTTC,CATSTGGGGRYQETQYF
NA,TRBV24-1,TRBJ1-5,NA,TGTGCCACCGCGAAACAGGATAGCAATCAGCCCCAGCATTTT,CATAKQDSNQPQHF
TRBD1,TRBV4-1,TRBJ1-6,NA,TGCGCCAGCAGCCAGACCCCCGGACAGGGAAACTCACCCCTCCACTTT,CASSQTPGQGNSPLHF
NA,TRBV5-6,TRBJ1-2,NA,TGTGCCAGCACCTTCGGCGGCAGGGACTATGGCTACACCTTC,CASTFGGRDYGYTF
TRBD1,TRBV7-2,TRBJ1-2,NA,TGTGCCAGCAGCTTGGACAGGGGTGGTGGCTACACCTTC,CASSLDRGGGYTF
TRBD2,TRBV7-2,TRBJ2-5,NA,TGTGCCAGCAGCTTATTAGTGACTAGCGAAAAAGAGACCCAGTACTTC,CASSLLVTSEKETQYF
TRBD1,TRBV28,TRBJ1-6,NA,TGTGCCAGCAGCAGGGGGTGGTCCTATAATTCACCCCTCCACTTT,CASSRGWSYNSPLHF
NA,TRBV7-9,TRBJ1-6,NA,TGTGCCAGCAGCTGGGGGGGAGCGAGGAATTCACCCCTCCACTTT,CASSWGGARNSPLHF
NA,TRBV19,TRBJ1-5,NA,TGTGCCAGTAGTATCCAGGGGATGGGTCAGCCCCAGCATTTT,CASSIQGMGQPQHF
NA,TRBV7-9,TRBJ1-1,NA,TGTGCCAGCAGCTCTGTCGGGGAAGCTTTCTTT,CASSSVGEAFF
NA,TRBV6-5,TRBJ2-7,NA,TGTGCCAGTTGGGCCGCGGGACCGGTCGAGCAGTACTTC,CASWAAGPVEQYF
NA,TRBV19,TRBJ1-4,once,TGTGCCAGTAAGGATACTCACGCTGGCGGTGTTGAAAAACTGTTTTTT,CASKDTHAGGVEKLFF
TRBD2,TRBV7-2,TRBJ2-1,NA,TGTGCCAGCAGCTTAGTTCTCGGAGGACTAGCGGGAGGAGCGCTCTTC,CASSLVLGGLAGGALF
NA,TRBV7-6,TRBJ2-3,NA,TGTGCCAGCAGCTTAGCCGGGAGCCGCACAGATACGCAGTATTTT,CASSLAGSRTDTQYF
NA,TRBV5-6,TRBJ1-3,NA,TGTGCCAGCAGGAGCAGGGGCTCTGGAAACACCATATATTTT,CASRSRGSGNTIYF
TRBD1,TRBV10-3,TRBJ2-2,NA,TGTGCCATCAATGGACAGGGGACCGGGGAGCTGTTTTTT,CAINGQGTGELFF
NA,TRBV5-6,TRBJ1-4,few,TGTGCCAGCAGCTTGTGGGGGGCAACTAATGAAAAACTGTTTTTT,CASSLWGATNEKLFF
NA,TRBV19,TRBJ1-2,NA,TGTGCCAGTAGTATCGCGGGGGGCGGCTATGACTATGGCTACACCTTC,CASSIAGGGYDYGYTF
TRBD1,TRBV28,TRBJ1-5,NA,TGTGCCAGCAGTTCGGGACAGGGTAATCAGCCCCAGCATTTT,CASSSGQGNQPQHF
TRBD1,TRBV15,TRBJ1-5,NA,TGTGCCACCAGCAGACCAAGGGGGTTGGGACAGATTAGCTATCAGCCCCAGCATTTT,CATSRPRGLGQISYQPQHF
NA,TRBV27,TRBJ1-1,NA,TGTGCCAGCAGGTTCCCTGGGAGGTTAGGGAACACTGAAGCTTTCTTT,CASRFPGRLGNTEAFF
TRBD1,TRBV7-2,TRBJ2-7,NA,TGTGCCAGCAGCGAACAGACAGGGCCCGTCTGGGAGCAGTACTTC,CASSEQTGPVWEQYF
NA,TRBV7-2,TRBJ2-7,NA,TGTGCCAGCAGTGGACACAGCTCCTACGAGCAGTACTTC,CASSGHSSYEQYF
NA,TRBV10-1,TRBJ2-2,NA,TGCGCCAGCAAGAAGGACAGAATCACCGGGGAGCTGTTTTTT,CASKKDRITGELFF
TRBD2,TRBV27,TRBJ2-1,NA,TGTGCCAGCAGTAGCGGGAGATCCCTCGCTTACAATGAGCAGTTCTTC,CASSSGRSLAYNEQFF
TRBD2,TRBV20-1,TRBJ2-3,few,TGCAGTGCTAGTGGGGGAACTAGCGGGAGAACAGATACGCAGTATTTT,CSASGGTSGRTDTQYF
NA,TRBV5-1,TRBJ1-5,NA,TGCGCCAGCAGCTTGGCGCAGGGTAATCAGCCCCAGCATTTT,CASSLAQGNQPQHF
NA,TRBV28,TRBJ2-7,NA,TGTGCCAGCAGTTTATCGAGGGAGCAGTACTTC,CASSLSREQYF
TRBD1,TRBV7-9,TRBJ2-2,NA,TGTGCCAGCAGCCTGGGACAGGGGGCAACCGGGGAGCTGTTTTTT,CASSLGQGATGELFF
TRBD2,TRBV5-1,TRBJ2-5,NA,TGCGCCAGCAGCTTGGCCGGGGTTAGCGGGGGGTACCAAGAGACCCAGTACTTC,CASSLAGVSGGYQETQYF
NA,TRBV4-3,TRBJ2-3,NA,TGCGCCAGCAGCCAAGAGGAGGGTACGGGAGTGCATACGCAGTATTTT,CASSQEEGTGVHTQYF
TRBD1,TRBV28,TRBJ1-5,NA,TGTGCCAGCAGGAAAGGTGGAGGGGGCTATAGCAATCAGCCCCAGCATTTT,CASRKGGGGYSNQPQHF
TRBD1,TRBV24-1,TRBJ2-3,NA,TGTGCCACCAGTCCCCGGGACAGGGGCACAGATACGCAGTATTTT,CATSPRDRGTDTQYF
NA,TRBV7-2,TRBJ1-2,NA,TGTGCCAGCAGCTTAACAGGGTATAACTATGGCTACACCTTC,CASSLTGYNYGYTF
NA,TRBV3-1/TRBV3-2,TRBJ1-1,NA,TGTGCCAGCACCCAGAGAAAAGGAGGAGCTTTCTTT,CASTQRKGGAFF
TRBD2,TRBV10-3,TRBJ2-7,NA,TGTGCCATCGCCATGACTAGCGGGACCTACGAGCAGTACTTC,CAIAMTSGTYEQYF
NA,TRBV4-1,TRBJ1-4,few,TGCGCCAGCAGCCAATCGCTACCACAGGGTAATGAAAAACTGTTTTTT,CASSQSLPQGNEKLFF
TRBD1,TRBV5-1,TRBJ2-1,NA,TGCGCCAGCAGCTTCGGACAGGGTGGGAATGAGCAGTTCTTC,CASSFGQGGNEQFF
NA,TRBV6-2/TRBV6-3,TRBJ1-5,NA,TGTGCCAGCAGTTACGTTCGCGGCGAGGGCCAGCCCCAGCATTTT,CASSYVRGEGQPQHF
TRBD1,TRBV23-1,TRBJ2-2,many,TGCGCCAGCAGTCACCGCGACAGGGGAGATGGCGGGGAGCTGTTTTTT,CASSHRDRGDGGELFF
TRBD1,TRBV7-2,TRBJ2-2,once,TGTGCCAGCAGCCCAGGGGGTACGAACACCGGGGAGCTGTTTTTT,CASSPGGTNTGELFF
NA,TRBV11-3,TRBJ2-5,NA,TGTGCCAGCAGCTTTCAGTCACAAGAGACCCAGTACTTC,CASSFQSQETQYF
TRBD2,TRBV7-3,TRBJ2-1,NA,TGTGCCAGCAGCTTAATAAGCGGGAGTTTTTACAATGAGCAGTTCTTC,CASSLISGSFYNEQFF
NA,TRBV5-1,TRBJ1-1,NA,TGCGCCAGCAGCTTCCTTGGGGCGCAGGCCACTGAAGCTTTCTTT,CASSFLGAQATEAFF
TRBD2,TRBV9,TRBJ2-4,NA,TGTGCCAGCAGCGTAGCGCTAGCGGGAGGCCCCCAAAACATTCAGTACTTC,CASSVALAGGPQNIQYF
TRBD1,TRBV19,TRBJ2-4,NA,TGTGCCAGTTCTCCCCCGGGACAGGGTATAAAGGGGGCCAAAAACATTCAGTACTTC,CASSPPGQGIKGAKNIQYF
NA,TRBV19,TRBJ1-5,NA,TGTGCCAGTAGTACCCACGACAGCCCGCCCCAGCATTTT,CASSTHDSPPQHF
NA,TRBV19,TRBJ1-3,few,TGTGCCAGCGGGACACTCCGGAACACCATATATTTT,CASGTLRNTIYF
NA,TRBV24-1,TRBJ2-2,NA,TGTGCCACCCACCCGGGACAAGGCACCGGGGAGCTGTTTTTT,CATHPGQGTGELFF
TRBD2,TRBV7-8,TRBJ2-1,NA,TGTGCCAGCAGCGCGGGGGGGGTCCATGGTGAGCAGTTCTTC,CASSAGGVHGEQFF
TRBD1,TRBV30,TRBJ2-1,NA,TGTGCCTGGAGCCGACAGGGGCTCCGCTACAATGAGCAGTTCTTC,CAWSRQGLRYNEQFF
NA,TRBV29-1,TRBJ2-1,NA,TGCAGCGTTGAAGGGGGGCGGGGGCGATACAATGAGCAGTTCTTC,CSVEGGRGRYNEQFF